This T cell receptor (beta chain) was identified during a study of identifying expanded T cells in peripheral blood. Method: immunoSEQ multiplex PCR; TCRdb's copy keeps in-frame clones and lacks some. The sample contains tens of thousands of clones, around nine tenths of which appear only once. This clone was observed a single time. V lost 4 bases, J lost 0 bases, and 3 bases stayed unmatched. Germline V gives CDR1 SGHVS, CDR2 FQNEAQ. This CDR3 contains 14 residues. During the collection period, no donor immune events like infections were recorded. The sequencing sample was made of blood. This TCR was recovered from a person aged 18 to 70 in good health. V and J are TRBV7-8 and TRBJ2-7; TRBD1 aligns across 7 bases. The CDR3, as DNA: TGTGCCAGCAGCTCTCGGACAGGCTCCTACGAGCAGTACTTC. It yields the protein CASSSRTGSYEQYF.